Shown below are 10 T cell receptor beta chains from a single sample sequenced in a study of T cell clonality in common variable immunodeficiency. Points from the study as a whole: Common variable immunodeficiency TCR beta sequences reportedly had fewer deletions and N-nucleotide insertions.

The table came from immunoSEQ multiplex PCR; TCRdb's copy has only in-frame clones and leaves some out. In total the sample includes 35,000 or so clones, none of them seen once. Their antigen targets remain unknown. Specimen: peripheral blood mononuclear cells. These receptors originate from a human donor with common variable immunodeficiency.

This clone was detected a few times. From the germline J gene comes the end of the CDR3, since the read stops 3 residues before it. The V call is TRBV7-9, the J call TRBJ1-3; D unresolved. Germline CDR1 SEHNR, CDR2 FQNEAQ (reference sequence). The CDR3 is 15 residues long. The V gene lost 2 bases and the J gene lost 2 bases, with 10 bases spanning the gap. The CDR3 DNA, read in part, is TGTGCCAGCAGCTTAATCGGCCTAGCTGGAAACACC. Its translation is CASSLIGLAGNT. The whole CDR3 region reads CASSLIGLAGNTIYF.

CDR3 in amino acids: CASSLAGGGYEQYF. The DNA read from the CDR3 is TGCGCCAGCAGCTTGGCCGGGGGGGGGTACGAG. V is TRBV5-1 and J is TRBJ2-7; 8 nucleotides align to TRBD2. The CDR3 end falls 3 residues outside the read, so it is completed with the germline J gene. The CDR3 extends over 14 amino acids. In germline, CDR1 is SGHRS, CDR2 YFSETQ. V was pared by 0 bases and J by 4 bases, with 3 bases of the junction left unmatched.

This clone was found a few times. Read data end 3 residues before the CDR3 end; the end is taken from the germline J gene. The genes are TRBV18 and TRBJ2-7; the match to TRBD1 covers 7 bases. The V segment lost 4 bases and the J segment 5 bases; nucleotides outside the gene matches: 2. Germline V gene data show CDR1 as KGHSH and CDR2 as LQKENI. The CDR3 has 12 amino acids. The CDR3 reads CASSQTGHEQYF. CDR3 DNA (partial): TGTGCCAGCTCACAGACAGGGCACGAG.

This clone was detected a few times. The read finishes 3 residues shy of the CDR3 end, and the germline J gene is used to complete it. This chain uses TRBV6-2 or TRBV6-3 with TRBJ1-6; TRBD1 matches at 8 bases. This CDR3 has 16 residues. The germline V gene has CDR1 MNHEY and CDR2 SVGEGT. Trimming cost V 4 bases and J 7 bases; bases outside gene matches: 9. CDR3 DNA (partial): TGTGCCAGCAGTTCCATAATCGACAGGGGAAATTCACCC. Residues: CASSSIIDRGNSP. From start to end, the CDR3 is CASSSIIDRGNSPLHF.

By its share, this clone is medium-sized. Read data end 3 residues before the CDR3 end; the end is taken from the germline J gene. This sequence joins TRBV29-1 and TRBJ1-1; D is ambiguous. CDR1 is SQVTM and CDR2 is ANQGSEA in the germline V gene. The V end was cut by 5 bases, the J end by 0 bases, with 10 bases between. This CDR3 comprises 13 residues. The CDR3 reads CSVFGIMNTEAFF. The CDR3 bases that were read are TGCAGCGTTTTTGGCATTATGAACACTGAA.

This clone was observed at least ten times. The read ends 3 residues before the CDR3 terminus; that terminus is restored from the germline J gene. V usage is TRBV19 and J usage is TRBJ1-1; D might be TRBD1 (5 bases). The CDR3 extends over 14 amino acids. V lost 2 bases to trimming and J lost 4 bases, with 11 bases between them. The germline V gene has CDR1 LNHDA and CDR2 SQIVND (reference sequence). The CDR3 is CASSIMGGVTEAFF. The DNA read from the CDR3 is TGTGCCAGTAGTATAATGGGGGGGGTCACTGAA.

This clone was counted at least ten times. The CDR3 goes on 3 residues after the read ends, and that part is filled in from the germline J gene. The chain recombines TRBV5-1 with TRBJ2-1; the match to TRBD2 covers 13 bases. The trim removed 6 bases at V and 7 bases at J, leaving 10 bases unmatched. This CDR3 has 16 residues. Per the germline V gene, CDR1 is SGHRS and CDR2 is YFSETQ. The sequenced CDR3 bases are TGCGCCAGCAACCCCCGTCCGGGACTAGCGGGGAATGAG. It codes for CASNPRPGLAGNE. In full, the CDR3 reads CASNPRPGLAGNEQFF. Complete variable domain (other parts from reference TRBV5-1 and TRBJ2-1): KAGVTQTPRYLIKTRGQQVTLSCSPISGHRSVSWYQQTPGQGLQFLFEYFSETQRNKGNFPGRFSGRQFSNSRSEMNVSTLELGDSALYLCASNPRPGLAGNEQFFGPGTRLTVL.

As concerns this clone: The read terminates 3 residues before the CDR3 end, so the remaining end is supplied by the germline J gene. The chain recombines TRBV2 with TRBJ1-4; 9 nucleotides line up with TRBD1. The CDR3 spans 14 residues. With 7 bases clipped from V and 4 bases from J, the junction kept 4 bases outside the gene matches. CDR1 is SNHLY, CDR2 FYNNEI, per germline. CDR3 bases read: TGTGCCAGCACTGGGACAGGGAGTAATGAAAAA. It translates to CASTGTGSNEK. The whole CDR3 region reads CASTGTGSNEKLFF.

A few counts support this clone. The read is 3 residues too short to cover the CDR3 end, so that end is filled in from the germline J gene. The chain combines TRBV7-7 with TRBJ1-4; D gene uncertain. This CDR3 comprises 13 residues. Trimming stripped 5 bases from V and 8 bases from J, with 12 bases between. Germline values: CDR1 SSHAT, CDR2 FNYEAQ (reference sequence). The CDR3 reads CASSKLLKEKLFF. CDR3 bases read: TGTGCCAGCAGCAAGCTCTTAAAGGAAAAA. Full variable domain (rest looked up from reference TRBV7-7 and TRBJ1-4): GAGVSQSPRYKVTKRGQDVTLRCDPISSHATLYWYQQALGQGPEFLTYFNYEAQPDKSGLPSDRFSAERPEGSISTLTIQRTEQRDSAMYRCASSKLLKEKLFFGSGTQLSVL.

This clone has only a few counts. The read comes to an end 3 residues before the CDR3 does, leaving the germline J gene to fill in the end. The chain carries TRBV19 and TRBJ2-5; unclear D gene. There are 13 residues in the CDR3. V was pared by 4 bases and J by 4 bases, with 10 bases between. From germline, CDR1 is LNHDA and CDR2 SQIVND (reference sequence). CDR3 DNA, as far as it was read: TGTGCCAGTAGTACTAACTTAAGAGAGACC. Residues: CASSTNLRET. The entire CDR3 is CASSTNLRETQYF.